Following are 30 T cell receptor beta chains from one sample sequenced in a study of response to subunit inactivated influenza vaccine. A single record per CDR3 protein comes from TCRdb applying MiXCR to the RT-PCR reads. In the table there are 500,000 to 550,000 distinct CDR3 sequences, 6% to 9% of which are singletons. Sequenced here: PBMCs from blood, sampled about 23 months after vaccination. These receptors were taken from a man between 50 and 69 years old who received an inactivated influenza vaccine.

This clonotype has at least ten counts. The V gene is TRBV28, the J gene TRBJ2-7; 8 bases match TRBD1. The CDR3 runs to 15 residues. CDR1 MDHEN and CDR2 SYDVKM come from the germline V gene. V was pared by 5 bases and J by 5 bases, with 11 bases of the junction left unmatched. The CDR3 loop is CASSRTGPLLNEQYF. CDR3 DNA sequence: TGTGCCAGCAGTCGGACAGGGCCCTTGTTGAACGAGCAGTACTTC.

The rearrangement joins TRBV6-5 to TRBJ1-1; possibly TRBD1 for D (5 bases). The ends were cut back, 1 base at V and 7 bases at J, with 22 bases in the middle. CDR1 MNHEY and CDR2 SVGAGI come from the germline V gene. This CDR3 has 17 amino acids. CDR3 in DNA: TGTGCCAGCAGTTACTTGGGGCGAGTTGATTTTTTTCGTGAAGCTTTCTTT. Protein: CASSYLGRVDFFREAFF.

The sample holds a few counts of this clonotype. The rearrangement uses TRBV5-1 and TRBJ2-3; 7 bases align to TRBD1. There are 14 residues in the CDR3. After removal of 2 bases from V and 4 bases from J, the junction contained 4 bases not matched to a gene. In germline, CDR1 is SGHRS, CDR2 YFSETQ. The CDR3 nucleotides read TGCGCCAGCAGCTTACAGGGGTACGCAGATACGCAGTATTTT. Its translation is CASSLQGYADTQYF.

The rearrangement joins TRBV9 to TRBJ2-5, with TRBD1 matching over 8 bases. The CDR3 runs to 16 residues. The V gene's germline CDR1 is SGDLS and CDR2 YYNGEE. V gave up 4 bases and J gave up 5 bases; unmatched junction bases: 13. CDR3 coding DNA: TGTGCCAGCAGCAGGGGGGCGGGACAGGCCAGCGAGACCCAGTACTTC. Its protein is CASSRGAGQASETQYF.

A remark on this clonotype: At one end, the junction sequence differs from germline, possibly due to a read error. V gene TRBV12-3 or TRBV12-4 combines with J gene TRBJ1-4; 9 nucleotides match TRBD1. The CDR3 has 15 residues. The chain's CDR3 is CVSALGGQGSEKLFF. CDR3 nucleotides: TGTGTCAGCGCCCTAGGGGGACAGGGTAGTGAAAAACTGTTTTTT.

V and J are TRBV20-1 and TRBJ2-3; the match to TRBD2 covers 7 bases. Trimming at V came to 3 bases and at J to 5 bases, leaving 11 bases not matched to a gene. The CDR3 sequence is 15 residues long. The V gene's germline CDR1 is DFQATT and CDR2 SNEGSKA (reference sequence). CDR3 loop: CSASPLAVGRDTQYF. CDR3 in DNA: TGCAGTGCTAGCCCTCTAGCGGTGGGGAGAGATACGCAGTATTTT.

The sample holds a few counts of this clonotype. The chain has TRBV2 and TRBJ1-5; D is undetermined. Trimming removed 1 base at V and 7 bases at J, with 5 bases between. Germline CDR1 SNHLY, CDR2 FYNNEI. The length of the CDR3 is 12 residues. The CDR3, as DNA: TGTGCCAGCAGTGAAGACGGCCAGCCCCAGCATTTT. Translated, it gives CASSEDGQPQHF. Full variable domain (missing parts from reference TRBV2 and TRBJ1-5): EPEVTQTPSHQVTQMGQEVILRCVPISNHLYFYWYRQILGQKVEFLVSFYNNEISEKSEIFDDQFSVERPDGSNFTLKIRSTKLEDSAMYFCASSEDGQPQHFGDGTRLSIL.

The chain uses TRBV3-1 and TRBJ2-1, with D perhaps being TRBD1 or TRBD2 (5 bases each). The germline CDR1 and CDR2 sequences are LGHDT and YNNKEL (reference sequence). The V end lost 0 bases, the J end lost 10 bases, and 16 bases lay between the germline ends. The CDR3 runs to 15 residues. DNA for the CDR3: TGTGCCAGCAGCCAAGAGGGGGTCCGAGCCCAAGAGCAGTTCTTC. This codes for CASSQEGVRAQEQFF.

The chain combines TRBV10-3 with TRBJ2-2, with 12 positions matching TRBD2. Germline CDR1 is ENHRY and CDR2 is SYGVKD. The length of the CDR3 is 17 residues. V gave up 4 bases and J gave up 0 bases; unmatched junction bases: 3. The CDR3 nucleotides read TGTGCCATCAGTGGGACTAGCGGGGTTCCGAACACCGGGGAGCTGTTTTTT. It encodes CAISGTSGVPNTGELFF.

This clonotype was found a few times. This chain uses TRBV24-1 with TRBJ2-5, with a tentative D call TRBD1 (5 bases). Per the germline V gene, CDR1 is KGHDR and CDR2 is SFDVKD. The CDR3 sequence is 13 residues long. The V end was cut by 5 bases, the J end by 2 bases, with 8 bases between. CDR3 loop: CATSAPGQETQYF. The CDR3 DNA reads TGTGCCACCAGTGCTCCAGGGCAAGAGACCCAGTACTTC.

This clonotype has a handful of counts. The CDR3 DNA reads as TGTGCCAGCAGCACCCCTGAGGGAAGCAATGAGCAGTTCTTC. It translates to CASSTPEGSNEQFF. The chain couples TRBV7-9 to TRBJ2-1, with a weak D call TRBD2 (5 bases). The CDR3 extends over 14 amino acids. V was cut by 5 bases and J by 6 bases, with 14 bases left in between. Germline V lookup: CDR1 SEHNR, CDR2 FQNEAQ (reference sequence). The whole variable domain, filled in from reference TRBV7-9 and TRBJ2-1, reads DTGVSQNPRHKITKRGQNVTFRCDPISEHNRLYWYRQTLGQGPEFLTYFQNEAQLEKSRLLSDRFSAERPKGSFSTLEIQRTEQGDSAMYLCASSTPEGSNEQFFGPGTRLTVL.

The genes are TRBV24-1 and TRBJ1-1; D remains unclear. This CDR3 contains 12 residues. V dropped 4 bases and J dropped 7 bases, with 9 bases sitting between them. Germline V gene lookup returns CDR1 KGHDR and CDR2 SFDVKD. The chain's CDR3 is CATSEVRGEAFF. DNA for the CDR3: TGTGCCACCAGTGAGGTCCGTGGTGAAGCTTTCTTT.

This clonotype was observed at least ten times. V is TRBV5-6 and J is TRBJ2-5; no reliable D call. Germline assignment: CDR1 SGHDT and CDR2 YYEEEE. The CDR3 extends over 11 amino acids. Trimming took 2 bases from V and 3 from J, leaving 2 bases between them. This chain's CDR3 is CASSFEETQYF. CDR3 in DNA: TGTGCCAGCAGCTTCGAAGAGACCCAGTACTTC.

The gene calls are TRBV7-2 and TRBJ1-1, with D hard to call. The CDR3 covers 16 residues. Trimming took 1 base from V and 2 from J, leaving 14 bases between them. Germline CDR1 reads SGHTA; CDR2 reads FQGNSA. In nucleotides, the CDR3 is TGTGCCAGCAGCTTAGTTGCCGGGAACTCCAACACTGAAGCTTTCTTT. Amino acid sequence: CASSLVAGNSNTEAFF.

The table lists this clonotype with a few counts. This chain uses TRBV20-1 with TRBJ1-6, with no clear D. The CDR3 spans 16 residues. Trimming removed 0 bases at V and 5 bases at J, with 14 bases between. From germline, CDR1 is DFQATT and CDR2 SNEGSKA (reference sequence). The CDR3 here is CSARDKGASNNSPLHF. In DNA form, the CDR3 reads TGCAGTGCTAGAGATAAAGGTGCCTCTAATAATTCACCCCTCCACTTT.

A word on this clonotype: One end of the junction is discordant with germline, which a read error may explain. The chain joins TRBV2 to TRBJ2-4; TRBD2 is a possible D gene (6 bases). Germline V gene lookup returns CDR1 SNHLY and CDR2 FYNNEI. The CDR3 is made up of 8 amino acids. Written as DNA, the CDR3 is TGTGCCAGCAGGGAGGGAGGCTTC. Its translation is CASREGGF. The full variable domain, completed using reference TRBV2 and TRBJ2-4, is EPEVTQTPSHQVTQMGQEVILRCVPISNHLYFYWYRQILGQKVEFLVSFYNNEISEKSEIFDDQFSVERPDGSNFTLKIRSTKLEDSAMYFCASREGGFGAGTRLSVL.

This clonotype was seen at least ten times. V is TRBV5-1 and J is TRBJ2-1, with 9 bases identical to TRBD1. With 7 bases clipped from V and 5 bases from J, the junction kept 10 bases outside the gene matches. The germline CDR1 and CDR2 sequences are SGHRS and YFSETQ. The CDR3 contains 15 residues. The CDR3 spells CASRAGTGLDNEQFF. CDR3 nucleotides: TGCGCCAGCCGGGCCGGGACAGGGTTAGACAATGAGCAGTTCTTC.

This clonotype was picked up a small number of times. The V and J genes are TRBV18 and TRBJ2-7, with D maybe TRBD2 (7 bases). The CDR3 spans 14 residues. Germline lookup yields CDR1 KGHSH and CDR2 LQKENI. V lost 4 bases and J 5 bases, leaving 15 bases between the germline ends. The CDR3 here is CASSRSGGDDEQYF. Here the CDR3 DNA reads TGTGCCAGCTCACGGTCGGGGGGCGACGACGAGCAGTACTTC.

As DNA, the CDR3 is TGTGCCAGCAGCCAAGAACTGGCAGGGTCTGGAAACACCATATATTTT. The encoded protein is CASSQELAGSGNTIYF. This rearrangement joins TRBV4-2 to TRBJ1-3; TRBD1 might be the D (5 bases). The CDR3 loop spans 16 amino acids. V lost 0 bases, J lost 1 base, and 10 bases lay in between. Germline V CDR1 and CDR2: LGHNA, YNFKEQ.

The chain has TRBV24-1 and TRBJ2-5; TRBD2 matches at 12 bases. After removal of 4 bases from V and 4 bases from J, the junction contained 6 bases not matched to a gene. This CDR3 is built from 16 residues. Germline V gene lookup returns CDR1 KGHDR and CDR2 SFDVKD. The CDR3 loop reads CATSDATSGGSETQYF. In DNA, the CDR3 is TGTGCCACCAGTGACGCGACTAGCGGGGGATCAGAGACCCAGTACTTC.

The chain couples TRBV5-6 to TRBJ2-7, with 7 bases aligning to TRBD1. CDR3 length: 14 amino acids. Germline V gene data show CDR1 as SGHDT and CDR2 as YYEEEE. The J segment lost 3 bases and the V segment lost 4 bases, leaving 7 bases of the junction unmatched. Here the CDR3 reads CASSLRDSHYEQYF. DNA of the CDR3: TGTGCCAGCAGCCTCCGGGACAGTCACTACGAGCAGTACTTC.

J is TRBJ2-1 and V is TRBV3-1, with 13 bases that match TRBD2. This CDR3 is built from 18 residues. V gave up 1 base and J gave up 7 bases; unmatched junction bases: 10. Looked up from germline, CDR1 is LGHDT and CDR2 is YNNKEL (reference sequence). Here the CDR3 DNA reads TGTGCCAGCAGCCAAGGCTTTACTAGCGGGGGGGCCTTTAATGAGCAGTTCTTC. It codes for CASSQGFTSGGAFNEQFF.

This clonotype was found many times. The gene calls are TRBV4-3 and TRBJ1-2, with 11 bases aligning to TRBD1. V was clipped by 0 bases and J by 4 bases; unmatched bases: 13. The CDR3 runs to 19 residues. CDR1 and CDR2 (germline): LGHNA, YSLEER. The CDR3 is CASSQDGQGAISRGYGYTF. The CDR3 DNA reads TGCGCCAGCAGCCAAGATGGACAGGGGGCGATTAGTCGGGGCTATGGCTACACCTTC.

There are many counts of this clonotype. This chain links TRBV12-3 or TRBV12-4 with TRBJ2-5; TRBD1 might be the D (6 bases). Trimming left V 5 bases short and J 2 bases short, with 18 bases between. The CDR3 is made up of 16 amino acids. CDR3 coding DNA: TGTGCCAGCAGTCTGTTATCCAGGGGCCTGCAAGAGACCCAGTACTTC. It codes for CASSLLSRGLQETQYF.

This clonotype has more than one count but fewer than ten. The gene calls are TRBV9 and TRBJ2-6; possibly TRBD2 for D (6 bases). Trimming stripped 6 bases from V and 1 base from J, with 17 bases between. CDR1 is SGDLS, CDR2 YYNGEE, per germline. The CDR3 runs 17 residues. This CDR3 is CASTIGGGASGANVLTF. In DNA, the CDR3 is TGTGCCAGCACCATTGGGGGAGGTGCTTCTGGGGCCAACGTCCTGACTTTC. The full variable domain, in which reference TRBV9 and TRBJ2-6 provide the parts outside the CDR3, is DSGVTQTPKHLITATGQRVTLRCSPRSGDLSVYWYQQSLDQGLQFLIQYYNGEERAKGNILERFSAQQFPDLHSELNLSSLELGDSALYFCASTIGGGASGANVLTFGAGSRLTVL.

The V call is TRBV5-1, the J call TRBJ2-2; possibly TRBD1 for D (5 bases). Per germline, CDR1 SGHRS and CDR2 YFSETQ. The V and J ends lost 1 base and 1 base respectively, with 8 bases between them. The CDR3 runs 15 residues. DNA of the CDR3: TGCGCCAGCAGCTTGTACCAGGGGAACACCGGGGAGCTGTTTTTT. Amino acid sequence: CASSLYQGNTGELFF.

The chain is built from TRBV5-1 and TRBJ2-4, with no clear D. The CDR3 length is 15 residues. Trimming stripped 1 base from V and 6 bases from J, with 14 bases between. The germline V gene encodes CDR1 SGHRS and CDR2 YFSETQ. CDR3 sequence reads: CASSLTGVGRNIQYF. DNA for the CDR3: TGCGCCAGCAGCTTGACTGGGGTTGGCCGAAACATTCAGTACTTC.

This clonotype was counted a few times. This chain uses TRBV3-1 with TRBJ2-5, with 7 bases matching TRBD2. Germline V gives CDR1 LGHDT, CDR2 YNNKEL (reference sequence). Unmatched junction bases numbered 11, after V lost 2 bases and J lost 5 bases. The CDR3 covers 16 residues. CDR3 amino acids: CASSQSGRPAGETQYF. CDR3 DNA sequence: TGTGCCAGCAGCCAATCCGGGAGGCCCGCGGGGGAGACCCAGTACTTC.

V usage is TRBV20-1 and J usage is TRBJ2-1, with 7 bases fitting TRBD2. Germline V gives CDR1 DFQATT, CDR2 SNEGSKA (reference sequence). With V trimmed by 0 bases and J by 4 bases, 6 bases remained unmatched. The CDR3 loop spans 15 amino acids. CDR3 protein: CSARDLLALYNEQFF. Here the CDR3 DNA reads TGCAGTGCTAGAGATCTACTAGCGCTTTACAATGAGCAGTTCTTC.

This chain uses TRBV30 with TRBJ2-2; maybe TRBD1 (6 bases). Trimming took 5 bases from V and 1 from J, leaving 11 bases between them. Germline CDR1 and CDR2: GTSNPN and SVGIG (reference sequence). The CDR3 totals 14 residues. The CDR3 sequence is CAWETGQNTGELFF. Here the CDR3 DNA reads TGTGCCTGGGAAACGGGACAGAACACCGGGGAGCTGTTTTTT.